This TCR beta chain stems from a study of CD8 T cells in Susac syndrome (dated by TCRdb to between 2017 and 2020). In the study overall: Repertoire sequencing was used to test whether CD8+ T cell activation and differentiation in Susac syndrome was antigen driven. Points the paper makes about the study in general: The study acknowledged that relatively few individuals were included in the TCR sequencing and HLA analysis.

RNA was extracted with the RNeasy kit and roughly 0.45 to 1 ug was reverse transcribed using random hexamers. The immunoSEQ multiplex PCR assay, which covers 54 Vbeta and 13 Jbeta segments, was used to amplify TCR beta CDR3 regions. PCR amplification bias was corrected using a synthetic template baseline for primer optimization and computational correction. In the original analysis: Only productive sequences were kept, with reads annotated to V, D and J genes according to IMGT and analyzed in immunoSEQ Analyzer. Clonality was computed as one minus Shannon entropy normalized by log2 of the number of productive unique sequences. Public and private clones were assessed among the 100 most prevalent clones of each patient and control. Clones were defined as Susac-specific if absent from the healthy and MS cohorts, from approximately 1,100 published viral clones and from other ImmuneACCESS disease sequences. In-frame beta chains were kept once TCRdb had trimmed the public reads at Q25 with fastp and called clones with MiXCR. Each CDR3 protein gets just one entry, which takes the most common genes and DNA from the rows behind it. TCRdb's processing, not the authors' own work, is the source of the V and J calls. This sample comprises 180,000 or so distinct CDR3 sequences, approximately 94% of them detected only once. The leading ten clones occupy approximately 0.098% of the sample.

Note on this clonotype: Its antigen is currently not known. No qualities accompany the bases; no much larger clone lies one base away.

Peripheral blood CD8+ and CD4+ T cells from healthy donors, Susac syndrome patients and multiple sclerosis patients were profiled by high-throughput TCR beta sequencing. Healthy donors were included as age- and sex-matched controls. Bulk CD8+ and CD4+ T cells were purified by magnetic negative isolation, while CD8+ TEMRA cells were enriched using FACS. Blood was drawn into EDTA tubes, processed within 24 hours, and PBMCs were isolated by density gradient centrifugation. PBMCs intended for TCR sequencing were cryopreserved in liquid nitrogen and thawed later in a water bath at 37 degrees C. The sorted or isolated CD4+, CD8+ and CD8+ TEMRA cells had a purity of 90% or higher. The germline V gene provides CDR1 SGHAT and CDR2 FQNNGV. V ends up 5 bases short and J 15 bases short, with an unmatched junction base count of 10. CDR3 length: 12 amino acids, cysteine to phenylalanine. The only DNA kept is the CDR3, 36 bases in frame from the first base.

The specimen sequenced was CD4+ T cells from PBMCs. The V gene is TRBV11-2 and the J gene is TRBJ2-1; TRBD1 aligns with 7 central bases. The source of this sequence is a human donor in good health. The sequenced DNA: TGTGCCAGCAGCGAGGGGACAGCTCATCCGTTCTTC. Its coded protein is CASSEGTAHPFF.